This T cell receptor beta chain appears in the sequencing data of a study of blood T cell repertoires in COVID-19. Study information: Sources were T cells, B-cell-depleted T cells, or PBMCs; the material itself was cDNA or gDNA.

Germline V gene data show CDR1 as SGHRS and CDR2 as YFSETQ. Trimming removed 7 bases from V and 2 bases from J; junction bases left unmatched: 5. The CDR3 is made up of 14 amino acids. Original analysis: Counts of nucleated cells, estimated from reference gene primer amplification, were obtained. Sequencing used immunoSEQ multiplex PCR; TCRdb keeps in-frame clones, though not all of them. V, J and clone size derive from that table, while D and trimming were established from the DNA sequence. The data show around 220,000 clones, approximately 87% seen once. The rearrangement uses TRBV5-1 and TRBJ1-3; 8 bases match TRBD1. The sequence was collected from a woman aged 45-65 years with acute or convalescent COVID-19. Sequencing input: peripheral blood. The CDR3 DNA reads as TGCGCCAGCGCCCAGGACAGGGCTGGAAACACCATATATTTT. Its protein is CASAQDRAGNTIYF.